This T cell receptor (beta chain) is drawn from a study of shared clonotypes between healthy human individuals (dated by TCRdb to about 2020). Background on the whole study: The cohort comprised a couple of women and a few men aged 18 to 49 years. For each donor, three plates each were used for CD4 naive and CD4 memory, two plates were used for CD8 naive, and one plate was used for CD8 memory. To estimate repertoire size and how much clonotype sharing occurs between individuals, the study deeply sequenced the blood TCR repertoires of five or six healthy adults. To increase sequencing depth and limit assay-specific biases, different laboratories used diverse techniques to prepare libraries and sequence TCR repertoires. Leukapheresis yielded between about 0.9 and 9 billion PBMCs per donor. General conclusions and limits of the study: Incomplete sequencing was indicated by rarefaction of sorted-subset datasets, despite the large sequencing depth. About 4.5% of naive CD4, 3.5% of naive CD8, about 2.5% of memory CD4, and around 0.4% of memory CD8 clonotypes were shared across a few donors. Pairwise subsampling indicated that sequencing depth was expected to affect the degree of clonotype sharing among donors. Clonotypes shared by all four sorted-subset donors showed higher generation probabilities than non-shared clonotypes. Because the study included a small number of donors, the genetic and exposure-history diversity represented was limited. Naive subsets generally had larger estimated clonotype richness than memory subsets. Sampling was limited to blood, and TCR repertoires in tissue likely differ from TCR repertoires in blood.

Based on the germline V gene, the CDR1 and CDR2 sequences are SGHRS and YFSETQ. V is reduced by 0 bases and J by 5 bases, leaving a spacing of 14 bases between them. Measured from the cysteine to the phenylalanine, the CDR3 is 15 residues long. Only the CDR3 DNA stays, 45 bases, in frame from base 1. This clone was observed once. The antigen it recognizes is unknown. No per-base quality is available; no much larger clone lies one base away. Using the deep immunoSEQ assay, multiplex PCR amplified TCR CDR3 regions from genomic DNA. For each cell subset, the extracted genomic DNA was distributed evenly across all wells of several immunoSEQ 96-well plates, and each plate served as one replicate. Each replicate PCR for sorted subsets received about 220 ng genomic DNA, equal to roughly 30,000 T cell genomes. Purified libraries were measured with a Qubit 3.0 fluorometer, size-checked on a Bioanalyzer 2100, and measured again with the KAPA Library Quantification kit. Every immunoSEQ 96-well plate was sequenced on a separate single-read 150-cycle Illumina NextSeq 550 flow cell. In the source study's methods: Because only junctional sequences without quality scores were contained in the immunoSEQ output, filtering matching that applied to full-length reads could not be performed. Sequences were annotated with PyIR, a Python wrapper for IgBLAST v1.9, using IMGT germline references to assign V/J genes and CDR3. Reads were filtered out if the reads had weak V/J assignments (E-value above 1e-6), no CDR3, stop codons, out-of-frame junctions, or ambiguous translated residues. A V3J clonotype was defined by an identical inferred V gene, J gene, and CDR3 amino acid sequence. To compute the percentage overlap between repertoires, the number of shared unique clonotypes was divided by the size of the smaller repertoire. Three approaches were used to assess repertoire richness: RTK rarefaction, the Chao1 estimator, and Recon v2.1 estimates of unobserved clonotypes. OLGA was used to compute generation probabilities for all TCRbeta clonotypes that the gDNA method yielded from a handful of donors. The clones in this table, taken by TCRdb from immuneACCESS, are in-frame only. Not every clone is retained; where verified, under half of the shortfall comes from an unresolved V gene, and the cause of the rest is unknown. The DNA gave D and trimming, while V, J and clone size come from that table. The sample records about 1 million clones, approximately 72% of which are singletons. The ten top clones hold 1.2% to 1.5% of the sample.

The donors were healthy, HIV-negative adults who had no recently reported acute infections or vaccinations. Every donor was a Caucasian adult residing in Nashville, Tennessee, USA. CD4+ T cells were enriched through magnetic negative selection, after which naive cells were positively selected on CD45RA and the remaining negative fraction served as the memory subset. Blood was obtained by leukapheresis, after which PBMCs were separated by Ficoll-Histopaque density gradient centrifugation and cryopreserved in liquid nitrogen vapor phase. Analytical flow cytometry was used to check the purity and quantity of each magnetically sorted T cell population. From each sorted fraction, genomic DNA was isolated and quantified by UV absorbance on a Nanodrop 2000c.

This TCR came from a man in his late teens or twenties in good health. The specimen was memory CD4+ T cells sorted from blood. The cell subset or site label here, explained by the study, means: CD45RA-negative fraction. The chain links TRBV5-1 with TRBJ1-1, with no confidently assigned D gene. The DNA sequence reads TGCGCCAGCAGCTTGGGGGCAGGACTAGATACTGAAGCTTTCTTT. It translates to CASSLGAGLDTEAFF.